Detailed here is one T cell receptor (beta chain). Mismatch with germline at one junction end may stem from a read error. The data stem from a study of OX40 agonist ivuxolimab in advanced cancers. Study context: A history of anti-PD-1, anti-PD-L1 or anti-CTLA-4 therapy was acceptable, and 30% to 45% had some.

Germline V gene lookup returns CDR1 SQVTM and CDR2 ANQGSEA. The CDR3 contains 11 residues. TCRdb's copy holds only in-frame clones and misses some; the assay was immunoSEQ multiplex PCR. The sample consists of 6,000 to 9,000 clones, around three quarters of them appearing once. The sequences come from CD4+ or CD8+ T cells sorted from blood, collected in a trial of the OX40 agonist ivuxolimab. The V call is TRBV29-1, the J call TRBJ2-7; no reliable D call. The sequence was collected from an adult with an advanced solid tumor such as melanoma, head and neck, liver or kidney cancer. As DNA, the CDR3 is TGCAGCGTTGAAGGACCAGTGGAGCCGTACTTC. Translation gives CSVEGPVEPYF.